This T cell receptor beta chain derives from a study of blood T cell repertoires in COVID-19. Background on the study: T cells, B-cell-depleted T cells, or PBMCs provided the cDNA or gDNA that served as material.

In the authors' methods: Estimated nucleated cell counts came from reference gene primer amplification. The assay was immunoSEQ multiplex PCR, and TCRdb's table has in-frame clones only and misses some. That table gives V, J and clone size, and the DNA gave D and trimming. This sample has around 97,000 clones, with approximately 87% found just once. The CDR3 length is 12 residues. The germline V gene encodes CDR1 LNHDA and CDR2 SQIVND (reference sequence). J gave up 7 bases and V 7 bases, and 6 bases lay outside the gene matches. Sequencing was done on a sample of peripheral blood. The chain carries TRBV19 and TRBJ2-5; 7 bases line up with TRBD1. The receptor was isolated from a human donor in a cohort sampled during active COVID-19. Written as DNA, the CDR3 is TGTGCCAGTAACTCAAACAGGGGGACCCAGTACTTC. This translates into CASNSNRGTQYF.